The following is a T cell receptor beta chain sequence with its context. Repertoires were generated with immunoSEQ multiplex PCR, while TCRdb's copy carries only in-frame clones and drops some. The table lists under 300,000 clones, more than 75% of them singletons. The data were obtained in a study of blood T cell repertoires in COVID-19. For the study at large: Two negative PCRs, clearance, or symptom resolution had been documented for recovered Cohort 3 donors. The cDNA or gDNA used as material had been derived from T cells, B-cell-depleted T cells, or PBMCs.

This CDR3 has 13 amino acids. Germline CDR1 and CDR2: LGHNA and YNFKEQ. The J segment lost 10 bases and the V segment lost 4 bases, leaving 6 bases of the junction unmatched. Membership in each cohort depended on participant-reported clinical history. The sequence derives from a woman in her fifties or sixties in a cohort exposed to, infected with or recovered from COVID-19 (not recorded which). This chain links TRBV4-2 with TRBJ2-1, with 8 positions matching TRBD2. Sequenced input: PBMCs or T cells enriched from blood (not recorded which). Written as DNA, the CDR3 is TGTGCCAGCAGCCGCCGGGGGGGAGACGAGCAGTTCTTC. Amino acids: CASSRRGGDEQFF.